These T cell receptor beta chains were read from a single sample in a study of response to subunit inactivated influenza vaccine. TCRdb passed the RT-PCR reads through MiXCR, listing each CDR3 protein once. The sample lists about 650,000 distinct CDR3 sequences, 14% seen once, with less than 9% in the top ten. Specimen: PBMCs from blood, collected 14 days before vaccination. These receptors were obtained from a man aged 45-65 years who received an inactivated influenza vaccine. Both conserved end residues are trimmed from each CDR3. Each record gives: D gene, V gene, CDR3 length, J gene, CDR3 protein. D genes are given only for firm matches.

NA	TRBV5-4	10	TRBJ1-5	ASSSDNQPQH
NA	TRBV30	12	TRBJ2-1	AWGGGGSYNEQF
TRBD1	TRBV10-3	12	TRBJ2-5	AISEPDRGQTQY
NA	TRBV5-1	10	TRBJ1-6	ASSLLGEPLH
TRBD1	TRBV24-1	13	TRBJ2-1	ATSDTGQGVNEQF
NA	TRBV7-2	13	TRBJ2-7	ASSTEGDYHYEQY
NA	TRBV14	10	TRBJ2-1	ASSQSYYEQF
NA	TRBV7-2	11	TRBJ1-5	ASSLVLGDSQH
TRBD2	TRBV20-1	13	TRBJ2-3	SARDASGGMNTQY
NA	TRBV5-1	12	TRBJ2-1	ASSLAAEYNEQF
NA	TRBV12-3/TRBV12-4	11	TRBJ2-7	ASSFYRSYEQY
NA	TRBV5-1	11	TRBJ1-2	ASSVDSIHGYT
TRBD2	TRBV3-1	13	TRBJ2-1	ASSRALAINNEQF
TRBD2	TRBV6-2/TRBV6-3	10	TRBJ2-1	ASKDQAGGPS
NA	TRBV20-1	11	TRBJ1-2	SARPPANYGYT
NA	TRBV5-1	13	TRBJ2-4	ASSLVTGAKNIQY
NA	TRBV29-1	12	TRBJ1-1	SVALDLRDTEAF
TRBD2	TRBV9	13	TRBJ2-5	ASSVWEGSQETQY
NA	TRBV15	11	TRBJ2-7	ATSRDMGYEQY
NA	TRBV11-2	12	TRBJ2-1	ASNPLAGYNEQF
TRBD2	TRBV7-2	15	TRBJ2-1	ASSPVVAGGPGREQF
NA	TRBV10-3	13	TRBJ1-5	AISESSISNQPQH
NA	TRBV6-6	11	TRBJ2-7	ASRRTAYYEQY